This TCR beta chain was observed in a study of blood T cell repertoires in COVID-19. Study information: Samples representing acute and convalescent COVID-19 were sourced from the United States, Italy and Spain. PBMCs, B-cell-depleted T cells, or T cells were the source of the cDNA or gDNA that made up the material.

Turning to this clone: The germline gene is not matched at one end of the junction; a read error may be the cause.

In the authors' methods: How many nucleated cells were present was estimated from reference gene primer amplification. TCRdb's copy holds only in-frame clones and misses some; the assay was immunoSEQ multiplex PCR. V, J and clone size are taken as reported in that table, and D and trimming were inferred from the DNA itself. The table includes 200,000 or so clones, around three quarters detected once. Sequencing input: peripheral blood. The receptor was derived from a woman in her seventies with acute or convalescent COVID-19.

The CDR3: CASSPRKAGVCYEQYF. The CDR3 bases are TGTGCTAGCAGCCCCCGTAAAGCGGGAGTTTGCTACGAGCAGTACTTC. This chain connects TRBV7-7 to TRBJ2-7, with 8 bases lining up with TRBD2. Per the germline V gene, CDR1 is SSHAT and CDR2 is FNYEAQ (reference sequence). This CDR3 has 16 amino acids.